This TCR beta chain was identified in a study of metastatic and nonmetastatic thyroid tumors. With MiXCR, TCRdb called clones anew from the PCR reads. The sample includes over 70,000 clones, roughly 18% of them seen just once. The CDR3 extends over 14 amino acids. Between the trimmed V and J ends, which lost 8 bases and 2 bases, there was a span of 16 bases. Germline loops: CDR1 MNHNS, CDR2 SASEGT. Thyroid surgery had not been preceded by any treatment in any patient. Whole-study findings and limits: Significantly greater TCR beta diversity was reportedly found in malignant thyroid tumors than in benign nodules (in blood and tumor).

Ten or more counts support this clone. Its target is not known. The rearrangement joins TRBV6-1 to TRBJ2-7, with a possible D match to TRBD2 (6 bases). The receptor was isolated from a female donor with papillary thyroid cancer or a benign thyroid nodule (not recorded which). Some clones in this sample may be carry-over from other donors' samples. The specimen sequenced was blood. CDR3 DNA sequence: TGTGCCAGCTCCCATGGGTGGGGGGCCTACGAGCAGTACTTC. It codes for CASSHGWGAYEQYF.